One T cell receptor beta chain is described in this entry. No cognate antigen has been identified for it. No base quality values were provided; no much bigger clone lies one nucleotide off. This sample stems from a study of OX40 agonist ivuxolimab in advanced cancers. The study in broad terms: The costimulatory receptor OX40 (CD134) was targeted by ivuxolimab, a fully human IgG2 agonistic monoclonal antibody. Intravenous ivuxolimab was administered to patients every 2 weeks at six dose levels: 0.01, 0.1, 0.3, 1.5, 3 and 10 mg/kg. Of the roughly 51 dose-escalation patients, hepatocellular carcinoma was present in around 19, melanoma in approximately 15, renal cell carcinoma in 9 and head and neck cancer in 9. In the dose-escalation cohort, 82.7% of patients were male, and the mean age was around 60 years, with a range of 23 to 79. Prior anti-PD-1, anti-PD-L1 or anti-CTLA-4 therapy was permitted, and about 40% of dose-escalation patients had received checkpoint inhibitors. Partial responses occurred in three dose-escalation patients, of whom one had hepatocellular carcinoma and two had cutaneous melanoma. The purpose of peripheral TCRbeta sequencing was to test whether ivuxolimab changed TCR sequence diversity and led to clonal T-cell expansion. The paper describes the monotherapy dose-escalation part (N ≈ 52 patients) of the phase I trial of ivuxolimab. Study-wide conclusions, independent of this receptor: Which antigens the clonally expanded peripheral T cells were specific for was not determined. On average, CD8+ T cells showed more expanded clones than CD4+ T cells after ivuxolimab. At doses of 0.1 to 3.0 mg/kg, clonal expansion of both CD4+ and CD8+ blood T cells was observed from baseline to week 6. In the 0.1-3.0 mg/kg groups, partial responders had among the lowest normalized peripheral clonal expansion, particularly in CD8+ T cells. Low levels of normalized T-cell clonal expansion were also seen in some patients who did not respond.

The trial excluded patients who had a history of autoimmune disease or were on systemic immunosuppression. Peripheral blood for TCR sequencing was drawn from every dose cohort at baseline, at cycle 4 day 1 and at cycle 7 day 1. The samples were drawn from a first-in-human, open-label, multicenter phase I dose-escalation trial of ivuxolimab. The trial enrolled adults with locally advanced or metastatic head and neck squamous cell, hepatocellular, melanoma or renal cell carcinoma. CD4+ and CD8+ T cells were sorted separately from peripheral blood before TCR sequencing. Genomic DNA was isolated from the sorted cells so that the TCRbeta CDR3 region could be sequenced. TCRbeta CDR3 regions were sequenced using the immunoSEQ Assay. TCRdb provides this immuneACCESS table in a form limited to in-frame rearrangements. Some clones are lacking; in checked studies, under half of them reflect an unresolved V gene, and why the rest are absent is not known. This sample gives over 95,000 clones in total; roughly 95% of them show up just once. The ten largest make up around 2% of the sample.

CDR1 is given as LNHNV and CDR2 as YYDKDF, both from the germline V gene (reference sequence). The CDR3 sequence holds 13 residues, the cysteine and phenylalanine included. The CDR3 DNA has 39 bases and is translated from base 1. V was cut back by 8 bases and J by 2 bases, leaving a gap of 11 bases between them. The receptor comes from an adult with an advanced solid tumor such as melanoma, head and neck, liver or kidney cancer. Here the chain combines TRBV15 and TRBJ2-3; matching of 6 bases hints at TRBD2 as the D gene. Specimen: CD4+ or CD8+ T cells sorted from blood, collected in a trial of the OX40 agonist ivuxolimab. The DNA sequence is TGTGCCACCTCTTCGGGGGACACAGATACGCAGTATTTT. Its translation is CATSSGDTDTQYF.